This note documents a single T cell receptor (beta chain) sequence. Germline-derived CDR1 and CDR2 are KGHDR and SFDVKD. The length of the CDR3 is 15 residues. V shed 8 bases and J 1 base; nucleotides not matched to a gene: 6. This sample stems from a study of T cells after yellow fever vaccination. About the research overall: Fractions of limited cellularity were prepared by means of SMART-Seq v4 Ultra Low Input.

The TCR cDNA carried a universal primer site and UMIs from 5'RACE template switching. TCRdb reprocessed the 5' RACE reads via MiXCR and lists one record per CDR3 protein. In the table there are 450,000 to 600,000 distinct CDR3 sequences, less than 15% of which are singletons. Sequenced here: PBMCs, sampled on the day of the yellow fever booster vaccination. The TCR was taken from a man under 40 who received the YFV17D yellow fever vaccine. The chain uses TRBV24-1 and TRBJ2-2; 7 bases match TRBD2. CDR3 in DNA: TGTGCCACCACCGGGAGGAGGTTGAACACCGGGGAGCTGTTTTTT. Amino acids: CATTGRRLNTGELFF.